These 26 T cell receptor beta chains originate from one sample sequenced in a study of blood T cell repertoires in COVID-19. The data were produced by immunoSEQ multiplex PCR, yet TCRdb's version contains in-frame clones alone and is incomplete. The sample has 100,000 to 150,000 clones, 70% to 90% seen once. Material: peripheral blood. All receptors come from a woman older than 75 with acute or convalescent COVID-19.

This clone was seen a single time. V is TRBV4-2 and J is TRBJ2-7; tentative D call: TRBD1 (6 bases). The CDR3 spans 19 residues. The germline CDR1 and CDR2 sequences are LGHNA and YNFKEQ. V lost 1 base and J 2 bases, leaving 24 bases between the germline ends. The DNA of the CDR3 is TGTGCCAGCAGCCAAGGGGGCAGCTGGGACAAGGGAAGCCCCTACGAGCAGTACTTC. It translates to CASSQGGSWDKGSPYEQYF.

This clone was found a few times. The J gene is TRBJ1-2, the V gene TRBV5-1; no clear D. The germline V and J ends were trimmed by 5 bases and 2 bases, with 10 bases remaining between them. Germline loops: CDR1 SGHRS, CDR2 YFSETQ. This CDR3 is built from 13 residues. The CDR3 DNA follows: TGCGCCAGCAGACAGACACCCAACTATGGCTACACCTTC. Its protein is CASRQTPNYGYTF.

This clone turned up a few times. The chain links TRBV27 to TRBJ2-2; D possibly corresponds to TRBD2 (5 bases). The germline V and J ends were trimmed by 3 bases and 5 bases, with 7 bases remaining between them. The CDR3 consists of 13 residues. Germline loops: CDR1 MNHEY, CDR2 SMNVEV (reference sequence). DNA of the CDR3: TGTGCCAGCAGTTTCGGGGATACCGGGGAGCTGTTTTTT. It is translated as CASSFGDTGELFF.

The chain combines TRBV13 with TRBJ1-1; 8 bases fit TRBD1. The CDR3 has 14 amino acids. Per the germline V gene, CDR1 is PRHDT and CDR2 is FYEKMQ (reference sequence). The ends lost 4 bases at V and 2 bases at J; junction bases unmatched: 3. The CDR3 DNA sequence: TGTGCCAGCAGCTCCGACAGGGGAAACACTGAAGCTTTCTTT. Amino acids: CASSSDRGNTEAFF.

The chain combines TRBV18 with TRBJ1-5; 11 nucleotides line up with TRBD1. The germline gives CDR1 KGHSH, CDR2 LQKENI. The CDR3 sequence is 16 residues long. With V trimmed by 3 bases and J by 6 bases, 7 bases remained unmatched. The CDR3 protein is CASSPVGQGVGQPQHF. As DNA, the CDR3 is TGTGCCAGCTCACCGGTGGGACAGGGGGTGGGTCAGCCCCAGCATTTT.

The CDR3 protein is CASSQQGANSPLHF. The CDR3, as DNA: TGTGCCAGCAGCCAACAGGGGGCGAATTCACCCCTCCACTTT. The chain employs TRBV6-5 and TRBJ1-6, with 9 bases lining up with TRBD1. Germline values: CDR1 MNHEY, CDR2 SVGAGI. The trim removed 6 bases at V and 7 bases at J, leaving 4 bases unmatched. The CDR3 spans 14 residues.

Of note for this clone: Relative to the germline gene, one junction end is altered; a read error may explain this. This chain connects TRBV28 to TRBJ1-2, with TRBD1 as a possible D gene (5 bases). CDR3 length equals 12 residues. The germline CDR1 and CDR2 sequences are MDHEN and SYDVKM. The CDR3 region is CASSPLGEGTGF. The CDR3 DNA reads TGTGCCAGCAGCCCTCTCGGGGAGGGGACTGGGTTC.

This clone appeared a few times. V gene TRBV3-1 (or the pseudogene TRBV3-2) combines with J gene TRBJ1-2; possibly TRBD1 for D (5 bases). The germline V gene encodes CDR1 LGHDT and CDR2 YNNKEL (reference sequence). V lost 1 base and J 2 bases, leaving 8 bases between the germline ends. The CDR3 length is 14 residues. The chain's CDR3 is CASSQVRGNYGYTF. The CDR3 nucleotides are TGTGCCAGCAGCCAAGTTCGGGGGAACTATGGCTACACCTTC.

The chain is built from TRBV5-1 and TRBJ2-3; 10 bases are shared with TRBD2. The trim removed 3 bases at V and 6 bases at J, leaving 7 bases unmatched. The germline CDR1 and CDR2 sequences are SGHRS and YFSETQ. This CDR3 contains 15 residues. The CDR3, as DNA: TGCGCCAGCAGCTCCCTAGCGGGAGCCTACGATACGCAGTATTTT. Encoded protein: CASSSLAGAYDTQYF.

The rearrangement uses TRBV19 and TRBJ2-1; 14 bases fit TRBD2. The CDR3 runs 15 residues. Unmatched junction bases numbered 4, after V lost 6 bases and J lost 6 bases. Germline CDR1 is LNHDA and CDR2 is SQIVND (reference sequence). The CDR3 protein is CASSKGTSGSNEQFF. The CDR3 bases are TGTGCCAGTAGCAAGGGGACTAGCGGGAGCAATGAGCAGTTCTTC.

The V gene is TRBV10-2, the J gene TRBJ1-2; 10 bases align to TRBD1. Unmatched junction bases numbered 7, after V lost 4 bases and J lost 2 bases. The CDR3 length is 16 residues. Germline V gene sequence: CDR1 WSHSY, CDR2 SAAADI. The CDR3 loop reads CASSGATGGLNYGYTF. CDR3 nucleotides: TGCGCCAGCAGTGGAGCGACAGGGGGCCTGAACTATGGCTACACCTTC.

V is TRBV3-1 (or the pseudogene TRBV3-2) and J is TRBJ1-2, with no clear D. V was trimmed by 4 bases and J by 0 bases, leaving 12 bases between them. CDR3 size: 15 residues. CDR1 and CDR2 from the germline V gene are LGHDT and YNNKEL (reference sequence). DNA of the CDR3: TGTGCCAGCAGCCCTTCGACTTTCCCTAACTATGGCTACACCTTC. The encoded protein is CASSPSTFPNYGYTF.

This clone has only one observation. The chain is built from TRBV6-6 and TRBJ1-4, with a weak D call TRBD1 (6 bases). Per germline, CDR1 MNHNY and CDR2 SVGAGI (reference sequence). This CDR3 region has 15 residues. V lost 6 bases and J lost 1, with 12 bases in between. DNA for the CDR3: TGTGCCAGCAGACACGGGACACAAACTAATGAAAAACTGTTTTTT. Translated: CASRHGTQTNEKLFF.

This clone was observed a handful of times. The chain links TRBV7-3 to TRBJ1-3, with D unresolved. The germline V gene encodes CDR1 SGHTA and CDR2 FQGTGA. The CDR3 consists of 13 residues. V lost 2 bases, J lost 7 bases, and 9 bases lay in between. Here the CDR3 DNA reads TGTGCCAGCAGCTTAGACATGGGCAACACCATATATTTT. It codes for CASSLDMGNTIYF.

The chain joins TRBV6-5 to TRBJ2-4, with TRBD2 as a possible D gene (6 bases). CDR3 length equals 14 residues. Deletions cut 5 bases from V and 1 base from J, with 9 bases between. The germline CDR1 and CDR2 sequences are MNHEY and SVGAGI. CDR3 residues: CASSLARAKNIQYF. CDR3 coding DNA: TGTGCCAGCAGTCTAGCGCGGGCCAAAAACATTCAGTACTTC.

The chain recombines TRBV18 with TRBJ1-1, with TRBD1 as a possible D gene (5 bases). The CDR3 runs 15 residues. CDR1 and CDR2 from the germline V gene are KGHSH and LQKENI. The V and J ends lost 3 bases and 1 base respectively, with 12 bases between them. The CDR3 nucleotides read TGTGCCAGCTCACCCAATCGACAGAAGAACACTGAAGCTTTCTTT. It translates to CASSPNRQKNTEAFF. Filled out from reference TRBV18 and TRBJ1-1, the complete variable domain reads NAGVMQNPRHLVRRRGQEARLRCSPMKGHSHVYWYRQLPEEGLKFMVYLQKENIIDESGMPKERFSAEFPKEGPSILRIQQVVRGDSAAYFCASSPNRQKNTEAFFGQGTRLTVV.

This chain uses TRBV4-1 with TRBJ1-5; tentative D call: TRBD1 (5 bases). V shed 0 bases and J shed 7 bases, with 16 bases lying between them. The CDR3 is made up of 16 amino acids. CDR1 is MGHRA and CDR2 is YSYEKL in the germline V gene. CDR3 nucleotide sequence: TGCGCCAGCAGCCAAGAGCCACTACGAAGGGGCCAGCCCCAGCATTTT. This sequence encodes CASSQEPLRRGQPQHF.

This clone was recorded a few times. The CDR3 region has the DNA TGTGCCAGCAGCGCCACCCCTTTATCGTCGAGCACTGAAGCTTTCTTT. Its translation: CASSATPLSSSTEAFF. V gene TRBV9 combines with J gene TRBJ1-1; the D is unclear. The germline V and J ends were trimmed by 3 bases and 4 bases, with 19 bases remaining between them. In germline, CDR1 is SGDLS, CDR2 YYNGEE. This CDR3 is built from 16 residues. Complete variable domain (other parts from reference TRBV9 and TRBJ1-1): DSGVTQTPKHLITATGQRVTLRCSPRSGDLSVYWYQQSLDQGLQFLIQYYNGEERAKGNILERFSAQQFPDLHSELNLSSLELGDSALYFCASSATPLSSSTEAFFGQGTRLTVV.

The CDR3 loop reads CASWLGQGSYNEQFF. As DNA, the CDR3 is TGTGCCAGCTGGCTGGGACAGGGATCCTACAATGAGCAGTTCTTC. The chain combines TRBV28 with TRBJ2-1, with TRBD1 matching 9 bases. The junction had 6 bases not matched to a gene; V was cut back by 8 bases and J by 1 base. Germline V gives CDR1 MDHEN, CDR2 SYDVKM. This CDR3 comprises 15 residues.

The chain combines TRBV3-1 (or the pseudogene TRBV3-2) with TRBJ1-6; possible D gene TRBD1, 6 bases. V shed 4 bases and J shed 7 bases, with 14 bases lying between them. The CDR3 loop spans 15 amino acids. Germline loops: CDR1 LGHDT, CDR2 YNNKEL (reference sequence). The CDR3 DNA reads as TGTGCCAGCAGCCCATTCCAGGGGCCGAATTCACCCCTCCACTTT. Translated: CASSPFQGPNSPLHF.

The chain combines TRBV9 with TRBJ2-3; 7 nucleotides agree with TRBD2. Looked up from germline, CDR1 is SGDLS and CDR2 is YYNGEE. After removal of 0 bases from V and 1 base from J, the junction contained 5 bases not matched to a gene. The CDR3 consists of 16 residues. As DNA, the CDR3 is TGTGCCAGCAGCGTAGCGAGTCTAGCGGGCACAGATACGCAGTATTTT. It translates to CASSVASLAGTDTQYF.

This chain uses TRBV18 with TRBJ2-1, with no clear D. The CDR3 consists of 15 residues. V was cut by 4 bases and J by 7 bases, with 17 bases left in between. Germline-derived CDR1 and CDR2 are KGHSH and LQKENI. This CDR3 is CASSRPGGLTNEQFF. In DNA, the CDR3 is TGTGCCAGCTCACGCCCAGGTGGGCTAACAAATGAGCAGTTCTTC.

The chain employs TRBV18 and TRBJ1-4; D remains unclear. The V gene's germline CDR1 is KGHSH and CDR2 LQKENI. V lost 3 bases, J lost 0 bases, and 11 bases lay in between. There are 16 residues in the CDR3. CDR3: CASSPTTAATNEKLFF. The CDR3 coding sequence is TGTGCCAGCTCACCTACAACAGCAGCAACTAATGAAAAACTGTTTTTT.

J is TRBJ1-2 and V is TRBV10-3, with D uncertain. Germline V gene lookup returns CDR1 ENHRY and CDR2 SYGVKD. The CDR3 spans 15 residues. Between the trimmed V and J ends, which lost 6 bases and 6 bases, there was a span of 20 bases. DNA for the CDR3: TGTGCCATCAGAGCGGCCCCCGTGAAGATCGATGGCTACACCTTC. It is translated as CAIRAAPVKIDGYTF.

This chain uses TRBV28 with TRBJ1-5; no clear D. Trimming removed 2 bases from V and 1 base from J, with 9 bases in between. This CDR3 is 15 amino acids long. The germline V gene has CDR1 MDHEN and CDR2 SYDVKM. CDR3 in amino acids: CASSLQSGSNQPQHF. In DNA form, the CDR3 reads TGTGCCAGCAGTTTACAATCGGGAAGCAATCAGCCCCAGCATTTT.

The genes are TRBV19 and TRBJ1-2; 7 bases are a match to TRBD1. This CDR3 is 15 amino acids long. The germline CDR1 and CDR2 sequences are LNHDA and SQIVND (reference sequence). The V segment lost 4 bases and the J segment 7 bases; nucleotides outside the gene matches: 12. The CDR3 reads CASSTSGTVKGGYTF. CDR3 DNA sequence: TGTGCCAGTAGTACCTCCGGGACAGTAAAAGGTGGCTACACCTTC.